A selection of T cell receptor beta chains follows, all from one sample in a study of blood T cells in healthy people across ages. One entry per CDR3 protein results from TCRdb running MiXCR on the 5' RACE reads. Among 950,000 to 1,200,000 distinct CDR3 sequences listed, less than 45% were seen once. What was sequenced was blood. The receptor set was obtained from a man aged 18 to 30 in good health. The CDR3 runs from the conserved cysteine through the conserved F or W. The order of the fields is J gene, D gene, V gene, clone size, CDR3 protein, CDR3 DNA. A D gene is named only where the DNA matches it firmly. Clone size appears in some rows only: once, few, many, or a class for an expanded clone.

TRBJ2-1,NA,TRBV20-1,NA,CSARDLAGGSNEQFF,TGCAGTGCTAGAGATCTCGCAGGCGGCTCCAATGAGCAGTTCTTC
TRBJ2-2,NA,TRBV7-2,once,CASSLKAGGELFF,TGTGCCAGCAGCTTAAAGGCGGGCGGGGAGCTGTTTTTT
TRBJ1-5,NA,TRBV28,few,CASSPTRGRSNQPQHF,TGTGCCAGCAGTCCCACCCGGGGACGGAGCAATCAGCCCCAGCATTTT
TRBJ2-1,NA,TRBV5-4,few,CASSHWGGADNEQFF,TGTGCCAGCAGCCATTGGGGGGGCGCTGACAATGAGCAGTTCTTC
TRBJ1-1,NA,TRBV10-3,few,CAISEEGRTEAFF,TGTGCCATCAGTGAGGAGGGGCGGACTGAAGCTTTCTTT
TRBJ1-2,NA,TRBV20-1,many,CSARVANYGYTF,TGCAGTGCTCGGGTCGCTAACTATGGCTACACCTTC
TRBJ2-7,TRBD1,TRBV20-1,NA,CSARESQGVRAYEQYF,TGCAGTGCTAGAGAGAGTCAGGGGGTGAGGGCCTACGAGCAGTACTTC
TRBJ2-3,NA,TRBV20-1,NA,CSARVDGSTDTQYF,TGCAGTGCTAGGGTGGACGGTAGCACAGATACGCAGTATTTT
TRBJ2-7,NA,TRBV12-3/TRBV12-4,few,CASSLGNGWLSSYEQYF,TGTGCCAGCAGTTTAGGTAACGGTTGGCTAAGCTCCTACGAGCAGTACTTC
TRBJ2-1,TRBD2,TRBV9,NA,CASSRYLTGGNEQFF,TGTGCCAGCAGCCGATACCTCACGGGGGGCAATGAGCAGTTCTTC
TRBJ2-5,TRBD1,TRBV25-1,few,CASSGQGTQETQYF,TGTGCCAGCAGTGGACAGGGGACCCAAGAGACCCAGTACTTC
TRBJ1-1,NA,TRBV12-3/TRBV12-4,NA,CASSFWLGSLNTEAFF,TGTGCCAGCAGCTTCTGGTTAGGCAGCTTGAACACTGAAGCTTTCTTT
TRBJ2-3,NA,TRBV5-1,NA,CARSLFGQRTSGDTQYF,TGCGCCCGCAGCCTGTTTGGACAGCGGACGTCCGGAGATACGCAGTATTTT
TRBJ1-1,NA,TRBV2,few,CASKVDRGDTEAFF,TGTGCCAGCAAGGTAGATCGCGGGGACACTGAAGCTTTCTTT
TRBJ2-1,TRBD2,TRBV10-3,few,CAISEFRGGGAYNEQFF,TGTGCCATCAGTGAGTTCAGGGGCGGGGGGGCCTACAATGAGCAGTTCTTC
TRBJ1-6,NA,TRBV7-9,NA,CASSHSRDDSPLHF,TGTGCCAGCAGCCACAGCAGGGACGATTCACCCCTCCACTTT
TRBJ1-4,NA,TRBV4-2,NA,CASSQDVADGGEKLFF,TGTGCCAGCAGCCAAGACGTTGCGGATGGAGGCGAAAAACTGTTTTTT
TRBJ2-1,TRBD2,TRBV27,NA,CASRPPGLAGYNEQFF,TGTGCCAGCAGGCCCCCGGGACTAGCGGGTTACAATGAGCAGTTCTTC
TRBJ2-7,NA,TRBV29-1,many,CSVGRTYEQYF,TGCAGCGTTGGCCGGACCTACGAGCAGTACTTC
TRBJ2-1,NA,TRBV20-1,NA,CSARPVILDEQFF,TGCAGTGCTAGGCCCGTCATCCTCGATGAGCAGTTCTTC
TRBJ1-2,TRBD1,TRBV2,NA,CASRYGQGFNYGYTF,TGTGCCAGTAGATATGGACAGGGCTTTAACTATGGCTACACCTTC
TRBJ1-1,NA,TRBV4-3,NA,CASSQALRGLKTRLDTEAFF,TGCGCCAGCAGCCAAGCCCTTCGGGGACTTAAAACGCGGTTGGACACTGAAGCTTTCTTT
TRBJ2-1,TRBD2,TRBV4-1,NA,CASSQELGGGTTYNEQFF,TGCGCCAGCAGCCAAGAGCTGGGCGGGGGGACCACCTACAATGAGCAGTTCTTC
TRBJ2-3,NA,TRBV9,NA,CASSETTRGDTQYF,TGTGCCAGCAGCGAAACCACCCGAGGGGATACGCAGTATTTT
TRBJ2-3,TRBD1,TRBV2,many,CASKGTGSTDTQYF,TGTGCCAGCAAGGGGACAGGGTCCACAGATACGCAGTATTTT
TRBJ2-3,TRBD2,TRBV20-1,few,CSAPPGGAGGPTDTQYF,TGCAGTGCTCCCCCGGGCGGAGCGGGGGGCCCCACAGATACGCAGTATTTT
TRBJ2-2,NA,TRBV4-1,few,CASSNPQINTGELFF,TGCGCCAGCAGCAACCCCCAAATAAACACCGGGGAGCTGTTTTTT